This TCR beta chain was documented in a study of blood T cell repertoires in COVID-19. CDR1 and CDR2 (germline): SGHRS, YFSETQ. The CDR3 loop spans 15 amino acids. V trimming: 4 bases; J trimming: 0 bases; junction bases outside the gene matches: 5. Sequencing was performed with immunoSEQ multiplex PCR; in TCRdb, only in-frame clones are kept and a portion is missing. The sample includes around 150,000 clones, approximately 86% seen only once; the top ten take around 6.2%. Sequencing input: PBMCs or T cells enriched from blood (not recorded which). The clonotype comes from a woman aged 35 to 49 who had recovered from COVID-19. The chain recombines TRBV5-1 with TRBJ2-3; 7 nucleotides match TRBD1. The CDR3 DNA reads TGCGCCAGCAGCCCGGGACAGAGTAGCACAGATACGCAGTATTTT. It specifies CASSPGQSSTDTQYF.